This T cell receptor beta chain came from a study of breast tumors, draining lymph nodes, adjacent tissues. TCRdb reprocessed the multiplex PCR reads with MiXCR, giving one entry per CDR3 protein. The sample carries approximately 210,000 distinct CDR3 sequences, less than 35% recorded once. Whole-study results and caveats: The data were judged consistent with most tumor T cells coming from lymph node and expanding in tumor.

V was clipped by 8 bases and J by 3 bases; unmatched bases: 9. From germline, CDR1 is SQVTM and CDR2 ANQGSEA. CDR3 length: 13 amino acids. As concerns this clonotype: Antigen specificity is unknown.

Axillary draining lymph nodes of breast cancer patients supplied the node samples. Sequencing input: axillary lymph node tissue. The chain recombines TRBV29-1 with TRBJ2-7, with 8 positions matching TRBD1. This clonotype was sampled from a female donor with breast cancer. Some clones in this sample may be carry-over from other donors' samples. The CDR3 sequence: CSSQQGASYEQYF. The DNA for the CDR3 is TGCAGCTCCCAGCAGGGGGCAAGCTACGAGCAGTACTTC.